This T cell receptor (beta chain) comes out of a study of T-cell memory formation after mild COVID-19. The germline V gene has CDR1 DFQATT and CDR2 SNEGSKA (reference sequence). CDR3 length: 14 amino acids. J gave up 2 bases and V 4 bases, and 2 bases lay outside the gene matches. One entry per CDR3 protein results from TCRdb running MiXCR on the 5' RACE reads. The sample has 280,000 or so distinct CDR3 sequences; roughly 8.2% are singletons. This clonotype was recorded a few times. The sequence derives from a man younger than 35 who had mild COVID-19 (a few samples of this study predate the infection). Cell type and time point are not known. The source material was PBMCs or a T cell subset sorted from them (not recorded which). J is TRBJ1-3 and V is TRBV20-1; 10 bases align to TRBD1. CDR3 nucleotides: TGCAGTGCTAATGGACAGGGGGCTGGAAACACCATATATTTT. It is translated as CSANGQGAGNTIYF.